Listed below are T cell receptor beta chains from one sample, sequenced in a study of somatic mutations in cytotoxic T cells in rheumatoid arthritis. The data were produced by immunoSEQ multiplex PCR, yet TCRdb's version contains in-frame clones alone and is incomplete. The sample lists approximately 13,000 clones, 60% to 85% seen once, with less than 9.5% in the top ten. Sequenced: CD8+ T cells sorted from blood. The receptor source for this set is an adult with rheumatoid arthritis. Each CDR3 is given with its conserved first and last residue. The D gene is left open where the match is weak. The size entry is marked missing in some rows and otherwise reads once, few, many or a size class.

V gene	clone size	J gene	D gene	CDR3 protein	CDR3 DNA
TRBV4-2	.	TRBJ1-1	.	CASSRLTVGTEAFF	TGTGCCAGCAGCCGATTGACAGTGGGCACTGAAGCTTTCTTT
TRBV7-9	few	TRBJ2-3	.	CASSPEGGRTDTQYF	TGTGCCAGCAGCCCTGAGGGGGGGAGGACAGATACGCAGTATTTT
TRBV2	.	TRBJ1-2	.	CASGRRAPGYTF	TGTGCCAGCGGGAGGAGGGCGCCGGGCTACACCTTC
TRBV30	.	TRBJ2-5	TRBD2	CAWSYGEGLISRETQYF	TGTGCCTGGTCGTACGGGGAGGGACTAATAAGTAGAGAGACCCAGTACTTC
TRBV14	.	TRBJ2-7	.	CASSQLYEQYF	TGTGCCAGCAGCCAACTCTACGAGCAGTACTTC
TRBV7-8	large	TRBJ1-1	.	CASSRGGHGLIEAFF	TGTGCCAGCAGCCGTGGGGGCCACGGACTGATTGAAGCTTTCTTT
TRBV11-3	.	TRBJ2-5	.	CASSLRLEETQYF	TGTGCCAGCAGCCTAAGACTAGAAGAGACCCAGTACTTC
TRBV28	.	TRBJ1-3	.	CASSSNLWMGGNTIYF	TGTGCCAGCAGTTCAAATCTCTGGATGGGGGGAAACACCATATATTTT
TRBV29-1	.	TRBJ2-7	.	CSVVRENYEQYF	TGCAGCGTTGTCAGGGAAAACTACGAGCAGTACTTC
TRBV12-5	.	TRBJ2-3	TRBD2	CASGLVSAGVSTDTQYF	TGTGCTAGTGGTTTGGTCAGCGCGGGAGTAAGTACAGATACGCAGTATTTT
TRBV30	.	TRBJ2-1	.	CAWTREPAFNEQFF	TGTGCCTGGACTCGGGAACCGGCCTTCAATGAGCAGTTCTTC
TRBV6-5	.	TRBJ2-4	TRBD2	CASTSGGLGNIQYF	TGTGCCAGTACTAGCGGGGGGTTAGGAAACATTCAGTACTTC
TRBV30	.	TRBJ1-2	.	CAVGGGYTF	TGTGCCGTAGGGGGAGGCTACACCTTC
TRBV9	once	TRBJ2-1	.	CASSVAPRGDEQFF	TGTGCCAGCAGCGTAGCGCCTCGAGGGGATGAGCAGTTCTTC
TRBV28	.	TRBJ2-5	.	CASSLIAEDQETQYF	TGTGCCAGCAGTTTAATAGCGGAGGACCAAGAGACCCAGTACTTC
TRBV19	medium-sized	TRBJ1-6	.	CAGSNGGSSPLHF	TGTGCCGGATCTAACGGAGGCAGTTCACCCCTCCACTTT
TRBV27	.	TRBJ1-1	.	CASSFGTEAFF	TGTGCCAGCAGTTTCGGCACTGAAGCTTTCTTT
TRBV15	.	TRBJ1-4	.	CATSRSGVELFF	TGTGCCACCAGCCGGTCTGGGGTAGAACTGTTTTTT
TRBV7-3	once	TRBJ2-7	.	CASSFGSGYEQYF	TGTGCCAGCAGCTTTGGTTCGGGTTACGAGCAGTACTTC
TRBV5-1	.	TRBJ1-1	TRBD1	CASSPTPGQGFTEAFF	TGCGCCAGCAGCCCGACCCCGGGACAGGGGTTCACTGAAGCTTTCTTT
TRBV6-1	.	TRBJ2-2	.	CASSASRLLGELFF	TGTGCCAGCAGTGCCAGCAGGCTCCTCGGGGAGCTGTTTTTT
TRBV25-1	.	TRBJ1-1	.	CASSEFVGGSEAFF	TGTGCCAGCAGTGAATTTGTCGGAGGGTCTGAAGCTTTCTTT
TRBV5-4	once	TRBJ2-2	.	CASSPAVGPSNTGELFF	TGTGCCAGCAGCCCGGCTGTGGGGCCTAGTAACACCGGGGAGCTGTTTTTT
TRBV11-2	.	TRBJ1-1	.	CASSSFGLTEAFF	TGTGCCAGCAGCTCCTTCGGCTTGACAGAAGCTTTCTTT
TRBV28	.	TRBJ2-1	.	CASSFPGSYNEQFF	TGTGCCAGCAGTTTCCCCGGCTCCTACAATGAGCAGTTCTTC
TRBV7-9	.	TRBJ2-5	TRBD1	CASSLATGTGYQETQYF	TGTGCCAGCAGCTTAGCAACCGGGACAGGGTACCAAGAGACCCAGTACTTC
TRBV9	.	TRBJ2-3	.	CASSVGEAFVTDTQYF	TGTGCCAGCAGCGTAGGGGAGGCGTTTGTCACAGATACGCAGTATTTT
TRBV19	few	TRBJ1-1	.	CASRVPGDTEAFF	TGTGCCAGCCGCGTTCCGGGGGACACTGAAGCTTTCTTT
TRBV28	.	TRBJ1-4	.	CASSPTAGTSEKLFF	TGTGCCAGCAGCCCAACCGCCGGGACCTCTGAAAAACTGTTTTTT
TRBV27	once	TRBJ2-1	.	CASSLVQNDNEQFF	TGTGCCAGCAGTTTGGTCCAGAACGACAATGAGCAGTTCTTC